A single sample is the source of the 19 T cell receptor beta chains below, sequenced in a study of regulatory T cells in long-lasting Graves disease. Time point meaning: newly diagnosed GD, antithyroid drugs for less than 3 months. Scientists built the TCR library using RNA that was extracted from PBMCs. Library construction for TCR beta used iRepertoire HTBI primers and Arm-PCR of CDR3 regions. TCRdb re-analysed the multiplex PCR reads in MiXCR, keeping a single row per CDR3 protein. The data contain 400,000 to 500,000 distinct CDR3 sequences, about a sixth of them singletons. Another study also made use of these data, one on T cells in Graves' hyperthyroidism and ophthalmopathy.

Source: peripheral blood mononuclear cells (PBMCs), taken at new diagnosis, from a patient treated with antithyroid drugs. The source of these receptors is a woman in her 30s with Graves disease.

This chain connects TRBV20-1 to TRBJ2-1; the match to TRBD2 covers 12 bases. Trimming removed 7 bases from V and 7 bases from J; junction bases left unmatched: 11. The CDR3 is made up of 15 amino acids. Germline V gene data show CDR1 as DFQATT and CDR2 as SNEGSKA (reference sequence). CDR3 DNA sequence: TGCAGTGGCCAACCGGGACTAGCGGGTCTTAATGAGCAGTTCTTC. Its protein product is CSGQPGLAGLNEQFF.

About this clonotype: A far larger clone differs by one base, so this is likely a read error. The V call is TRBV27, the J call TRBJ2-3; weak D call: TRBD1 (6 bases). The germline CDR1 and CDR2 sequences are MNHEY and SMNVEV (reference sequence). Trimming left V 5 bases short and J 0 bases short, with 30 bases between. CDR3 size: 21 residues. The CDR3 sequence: CASSPRGLGAATHGSTDTQYF. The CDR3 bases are TGTGCCAGCAGTCCCCGAGGTCTGGGGGCGGCCACCCACGGGAGCACAGATACGCAGTATTTT.

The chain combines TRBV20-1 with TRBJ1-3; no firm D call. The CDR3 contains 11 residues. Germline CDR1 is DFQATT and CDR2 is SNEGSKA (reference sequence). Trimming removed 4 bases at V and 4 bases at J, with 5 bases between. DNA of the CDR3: TGCAGTGCTATGCGCGGAAACACCATATATTTT. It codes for CSAMRGNTIYF.

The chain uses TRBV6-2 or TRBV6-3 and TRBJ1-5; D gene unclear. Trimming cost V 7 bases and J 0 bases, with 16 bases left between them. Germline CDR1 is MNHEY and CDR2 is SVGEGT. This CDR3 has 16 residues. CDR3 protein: CASTVFGLGSNQPQHF. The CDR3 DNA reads TGTGCCAGCACCGTCTTTGGGCTCGGTAGCAATCAGCCCCAGCATTTT.

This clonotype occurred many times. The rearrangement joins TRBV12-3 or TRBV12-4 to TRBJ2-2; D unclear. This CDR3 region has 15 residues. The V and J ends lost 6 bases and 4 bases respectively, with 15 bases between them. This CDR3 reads CASSRPLVSTGELFF. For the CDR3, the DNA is TGTGCCAGCAGCAGACCTTTAGTGTCCACCGGGGAGCTGTTTTTT.

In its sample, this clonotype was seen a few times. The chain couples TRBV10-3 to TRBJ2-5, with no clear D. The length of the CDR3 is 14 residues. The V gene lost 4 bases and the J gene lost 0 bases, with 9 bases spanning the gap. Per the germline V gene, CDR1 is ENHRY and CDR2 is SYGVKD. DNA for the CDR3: TGTGCCATCAGTGCTAACCGGGACCAAGAGACCCAGTACTTC. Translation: CAISANRDQETQYF.

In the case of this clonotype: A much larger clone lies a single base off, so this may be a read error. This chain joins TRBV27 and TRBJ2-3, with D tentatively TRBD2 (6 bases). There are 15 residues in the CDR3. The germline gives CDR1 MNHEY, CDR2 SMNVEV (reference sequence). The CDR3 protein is CASSFGDFSTDTRYF. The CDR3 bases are TGTGCCAGCAGTTTTGGGGACTTTAGCACAGATACGCGGTATTTT.

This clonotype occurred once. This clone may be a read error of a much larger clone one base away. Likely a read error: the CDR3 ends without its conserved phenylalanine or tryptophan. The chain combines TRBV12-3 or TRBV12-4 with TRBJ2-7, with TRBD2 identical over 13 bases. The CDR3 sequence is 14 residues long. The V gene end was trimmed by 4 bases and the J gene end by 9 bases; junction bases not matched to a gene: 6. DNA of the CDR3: TGTGCCAGCAGTTCCGGACTAGCGGGAGAGGTGCAGTACCTC. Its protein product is CASSSGLAGEVQYL.

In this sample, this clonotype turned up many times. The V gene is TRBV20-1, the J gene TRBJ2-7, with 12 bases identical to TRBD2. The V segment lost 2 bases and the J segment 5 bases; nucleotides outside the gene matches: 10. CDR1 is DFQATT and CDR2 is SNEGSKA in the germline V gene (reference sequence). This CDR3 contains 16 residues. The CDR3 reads CSARLAGGRRGDEQYF. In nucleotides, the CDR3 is TGCAGTGCTAGACTAGCGGGAGGGCGACGAGGCGACGAGCAGTACTTC.

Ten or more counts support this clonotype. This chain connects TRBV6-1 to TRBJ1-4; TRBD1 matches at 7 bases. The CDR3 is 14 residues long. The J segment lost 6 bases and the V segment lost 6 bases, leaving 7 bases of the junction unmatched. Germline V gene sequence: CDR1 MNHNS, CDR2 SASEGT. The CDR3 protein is CASRSTGTDEKLFF. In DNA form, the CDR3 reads TGTGCCAGCAGATCGACAGGGACGGATGAAAAACTGTTTTTT.

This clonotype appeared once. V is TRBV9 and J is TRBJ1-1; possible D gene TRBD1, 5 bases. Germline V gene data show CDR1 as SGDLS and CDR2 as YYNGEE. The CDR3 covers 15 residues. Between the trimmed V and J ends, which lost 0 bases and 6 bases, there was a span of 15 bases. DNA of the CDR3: TGTGCCAGCAGCGTAGCGGGGGAATTATTATCTGAAGCTTTCTTT. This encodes CASSVAGELLSEAFF. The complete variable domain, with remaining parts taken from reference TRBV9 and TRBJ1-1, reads DSGVTQTPKHLITATGQRVTLRCSPRSGDLSVYWYQQSLDQGLQFLIQYYNGEERAKGNILERFSAQQFPDLHSELNLSSLELGDSALYFCASSVAGELLSEAFFGQGTRLTVV.

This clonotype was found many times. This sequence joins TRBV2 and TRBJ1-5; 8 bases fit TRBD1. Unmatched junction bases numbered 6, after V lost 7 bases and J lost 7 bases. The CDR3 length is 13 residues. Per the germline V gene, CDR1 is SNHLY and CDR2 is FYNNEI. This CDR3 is CASKDRGGQPQHF. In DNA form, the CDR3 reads TGTGCCAGCAAAGACAGGGGCGGCCAGCCCCAGCATTTT.

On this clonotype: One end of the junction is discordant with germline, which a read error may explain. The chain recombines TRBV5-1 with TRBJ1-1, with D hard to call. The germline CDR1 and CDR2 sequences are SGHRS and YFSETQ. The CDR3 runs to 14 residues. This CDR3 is CASSLKMLSTDAFF. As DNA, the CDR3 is TGCGCCAGCAGCTTGAAAATGCTGTCGACTGACGCTTTCTTT.

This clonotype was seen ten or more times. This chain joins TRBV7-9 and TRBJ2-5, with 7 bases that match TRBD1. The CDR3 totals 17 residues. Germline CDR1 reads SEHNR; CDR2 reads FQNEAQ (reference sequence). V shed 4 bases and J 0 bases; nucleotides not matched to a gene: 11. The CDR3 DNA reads TGTGCCAGCAGCTGGCTCAGTGGACAGGCCGACCAAGAGACCCAGTACTTC. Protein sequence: CASSWLSGQADQETQYF.

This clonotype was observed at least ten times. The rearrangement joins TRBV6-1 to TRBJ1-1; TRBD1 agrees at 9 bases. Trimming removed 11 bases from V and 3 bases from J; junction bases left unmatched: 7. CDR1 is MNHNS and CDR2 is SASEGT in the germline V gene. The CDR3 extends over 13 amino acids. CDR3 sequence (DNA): TGTGCCTCCCACAGGGGGCTTGACACTGAAGCTTTCTTT. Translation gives CASHRGLDTEAFF.

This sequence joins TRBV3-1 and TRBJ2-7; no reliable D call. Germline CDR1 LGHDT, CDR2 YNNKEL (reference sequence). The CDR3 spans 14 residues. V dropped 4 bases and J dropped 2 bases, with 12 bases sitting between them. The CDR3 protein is CASSPSLPTYEQYF. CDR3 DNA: TGTGCCAGCAGCCCCAGTCTCCCTACCTACGAGCAGTACTTC.

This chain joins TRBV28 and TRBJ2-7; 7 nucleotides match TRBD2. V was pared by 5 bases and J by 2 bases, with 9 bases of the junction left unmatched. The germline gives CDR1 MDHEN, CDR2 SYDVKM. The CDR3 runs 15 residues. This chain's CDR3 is CASSPWGGSTYEQYF. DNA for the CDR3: TGTGCCAGCAGTCCTTGGGGCGGGAGCACCTACGAGCAGTACTTC.

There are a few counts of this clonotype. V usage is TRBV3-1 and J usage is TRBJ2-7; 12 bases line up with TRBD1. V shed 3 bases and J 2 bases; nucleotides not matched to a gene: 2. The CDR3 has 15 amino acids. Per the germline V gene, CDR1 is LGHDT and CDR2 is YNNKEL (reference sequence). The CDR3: CASSQGQGAAYEQYF. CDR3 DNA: TGTGCCAGCAGCCAGGGACAGGGGGCGGCCTACGAGCAGTACTTC.

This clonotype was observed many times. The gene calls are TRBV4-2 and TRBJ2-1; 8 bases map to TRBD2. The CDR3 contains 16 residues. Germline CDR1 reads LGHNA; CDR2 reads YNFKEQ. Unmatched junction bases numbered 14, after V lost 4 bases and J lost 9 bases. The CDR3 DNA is TGTGCCAGCAGCCGGGATCTAGCGGGCCTCGGGGCTGAGCAGTTCTTC. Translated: CASSRDLAGLGAEQFF.